Listed below are T cell receptor beta chains from one sample, sequenced in a study of Ad26.COV2.S vaccination and SARS-CoV-2 variants. Some clones are missing from TCRdb's copy, which holds only in-frame ones; the method was immunoSEQ multiplex PCR. The sample lists around 380,000 clones, roughly nine tenths occurring once. Sequencing used peripheral blood, obtained in a trial of Ad26.COV2.S vaccine versus placebo. The receptor source for this set is a person aged 18-65 years who received the Ad26.COV2.S COVID-19 vaccine or a placebo. The CDR3 runs from the conserved cysteine through the conserved F or W. Fields, in order: D gene, J gene, V gene, clone size, CDR3 DNA, CDR3 protein. D genes are given only for firm matches. Size tells how often a clone was seen (once, few, many) or the class of an expanded clone, and some rows leave it out.

D: NA; J: TRBJ2-6; V: TRBV3-1/TRBV3-2; size: NA; DNA: TGTGCCAGCAGCTACGGCTCTGGGGCCAACGTCCTGACTTTC; CDR3: CASSYGSGANVLTF
D: NA; J: TRBJ2-3; V: TRBV30; size: NA; DNA: TGTGCCTGGATTAAGCCCCAATGGACAGATACGCAGTATTTT; CDR3: CAWIKPQWTDTQYF
D: NA; J: TRBJ1-6; V: TRBV6-5; size: NA; DNA: TGTGCCAGCAGTTACTCGAAGGTTTCAGGGAGTTCACCCCTCCACTTT; CDR3: CASSYSKVSGSSPLHF
D: TRBD1; J: TRBJ1-1; V: TRBV7-2; size: NA; DNA: TGTGCCAGCAGCTCTAGGACAGGGTTCGGCACTGAAGCTTTCTTT; CDR3: CASSSRTGFGTEAFF
D: NA; J: TRBJ2-5; V: TRBV7-9; size: NA; DNA: TGTGCCAGCAGCTTAGGTTCGGGGTCTGAAGGGACCCAGTACTTC; CDR3: CASSLGSGSEGTQYF
D: NA; J: TRBJ2-5; V: TRBV2; size: NA; DNA: TGTGCCAGCAGTACCCGGTGGGGTGAACGCCGGAAAGGGACCCAGTACTTC; CDR3: CASSTRWGERRKGTQYF
D: NA; J: TRBJ2-7; V: TRBV6-5; size: NA; DNA: TGTGCCAGCAGTTACTCACACGACCTGGGAGAGCAGTACTTC; CDR3: CASSYSHDLGEQYF
D: TRBD1; J: TRBJ1-1; V: TRBV5-1; size: NA; DNA: TGCGCCAGCAGCTCGGGACAGGGGCACGGTGGAGCTTTCTTT; CDR3: CASSSGQGHGGAFF
D: TRBD1; J: TRBJ1-1; V: TRBV7-9; size: NA; DNA: TGTGCCAGCAGCTCCTATGACAGGGGGCCGAACACTGAAGCTTTCTTT; CDR3: CASSSYDRGPNTEAFF
D: NA; J: TRBJ1-1; V: TRBV3-1/TRBV3-2; size: few; DNA: TGTGCCAGCCGCCAGGCCCTATCCACTGAAGCTTTCTTT; CDR3: CASRQALSTEAFF
D: NA; J: TRBJ1-5; V: TRBV12-3/TRBV12-4; size: NA; DNA: TGTGCCAGCAGTTTTGAGGGGCAGCCCCAGCATTTT; CDR3: CASSFEGQPQHF
D: NA; J: TRBJ2-1; V: TRBV7-2; size: NA; DNA: TGTGCCAGCAGCTTGGTGGACAGCCACAATGAGCAGTTCTTC; CDR3: CASSLVDSHNEQFF
D: NA; J: TRBJ2-2; V: TRBV5-4; size: NA; DNA: TGTGCCAGCAGCTCCGGGGCTCGGGTCGGGGAGCTGTTTTTT; CDR3: CASSSGARVGELFF
D: NA; J: TRBJ2-1; V: TRBV5-1; size: NA; DNA: TGCGCCAGCAGCTTGGGGGAACTAGCAGTTGTAAATGAGCAGTTCTTC; CDR3: CASSLGELAVVNEQFF
D: NA; J: TRBJ1-1; V: TRBV2; size: NA; DNA: TGTGCCAGCAGTGTGGACTCCGGGACTGAAGCTTTCTTT; CDR3: CASSVDSGTEAFF
D: TRBD1; J: TRBJ1-5; V: TRBV12-5; size: few; DNA: TGTGCTAGTGGTTCCACGGACAGGGCCGGGAATCAGCCCCAGCATTTT; CDR3: CASGSTDRAGNQPQHF
D: NA; J: TRBJ1-1; V: TRBV19; size: NA; DNA: TGTGCCAGTAGTATTAAAGGAACAGGGACGAACACTGAAGCTTTCTTT; CDR3: CASSIKGTGTNTEAFF
D: TRBD1; J: TRBJ2-7; V: TRBV5-6; size: NA; DNA: TGTGCCAGCAGCTTTATAGGGACAGGGGGGTACGAGCAGTACTTC; CDR3: CASSFIGTGGYEQYF
D: NA; J: TRBJ2-5; V: TRBV7-2; size: NA; DNA: TGTGCCAGCAGCGCCCAATTGGGTCAAGAGACCCAGTACTTC; CDR3: CASSAQLGQETQYF
D: NA; J: TRBJ2-7; V: TRBV5-8; size: NA; DNA: TGTGCCAGCAGGTCTACGGGGGGCCAGCGTGAGCAGTACTTC; CDR3: CASRSTGGQREQYF
D: NA; J: TRBJ1-1; V: TRBV10-1; size: NA; DNA: TGCGCCAGCAGTGAGTCTCGGGGTTTAAGGGTCGGTAGCACTGAAGCTTTCTTT; CDR3: CASSESRGLRVGSTEAFF
D: TRBD1; J: TRBJ1-4; V: TRBV6-5; size: NA; DNA: TGTGCCAGCAGACTCATCGGGACAGGGAATGAAAAACTGTTTTTT; CDR3: CASRLIGTGNEKLFF
D: TRBD2; J: TRBJ2-7; V: TRBV11-2; size: NA; DNA: TGTGCCAGCAGCTTAATCGCTAGCGGGGGGTCCTACGAGCAGTACTTC; CDR3: CASSLIASGGSYEQYF